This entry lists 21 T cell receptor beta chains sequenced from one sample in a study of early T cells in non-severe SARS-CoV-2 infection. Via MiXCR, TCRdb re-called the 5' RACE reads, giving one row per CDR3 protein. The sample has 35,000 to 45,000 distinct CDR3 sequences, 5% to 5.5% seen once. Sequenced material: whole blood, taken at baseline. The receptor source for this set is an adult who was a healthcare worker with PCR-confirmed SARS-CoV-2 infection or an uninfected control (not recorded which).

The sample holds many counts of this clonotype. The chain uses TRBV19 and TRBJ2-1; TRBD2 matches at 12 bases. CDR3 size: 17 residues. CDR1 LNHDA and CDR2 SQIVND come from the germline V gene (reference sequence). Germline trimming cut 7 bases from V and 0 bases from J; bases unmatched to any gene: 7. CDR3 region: CASNPSGRASSYNEQFF. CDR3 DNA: TGTGCCAGTAACCCTAGCGGGAGGGCTAGCTCCTACAATGAGCAGTTCTTC.

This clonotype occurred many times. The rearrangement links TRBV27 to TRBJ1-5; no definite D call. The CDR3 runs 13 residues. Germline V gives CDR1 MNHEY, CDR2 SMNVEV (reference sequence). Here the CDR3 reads CGCGGGPGRPQHF. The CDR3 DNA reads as TGTGGCTGCGGCGGAGGCCCTGGAAGGCCCCAGCATTTT.

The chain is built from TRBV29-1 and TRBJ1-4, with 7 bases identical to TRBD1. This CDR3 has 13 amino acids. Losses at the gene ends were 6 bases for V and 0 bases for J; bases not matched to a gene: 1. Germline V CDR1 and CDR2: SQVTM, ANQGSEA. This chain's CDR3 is CSVTGTTNEKLFF. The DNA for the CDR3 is TGCAGCGTGACAGGGACAACTAATGAAAAACTGTTTTTT. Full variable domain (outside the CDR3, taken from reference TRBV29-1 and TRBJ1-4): SAVISQKPSRDICQRGTSLTIQCQVDSQVTMMFWYRQQPGQSLTLIATANQGSEATYESGFVIDKFPISRPNLTFSTLTVSNMSPEDSSIYLCSVTGTTNEKLFFGSGTQLSVL.

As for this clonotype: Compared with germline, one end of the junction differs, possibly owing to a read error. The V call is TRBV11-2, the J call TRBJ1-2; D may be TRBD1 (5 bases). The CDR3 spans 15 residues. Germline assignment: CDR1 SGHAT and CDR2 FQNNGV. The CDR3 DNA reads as TGTGCCAGCAGCTTAGGTCCAGGGACTCTCTATGGCTACGCCTTC. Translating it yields CASSLGPGTLYGYAF.

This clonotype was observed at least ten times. CDR3 DNA sequence: TGCAGCGTTGTGAAAGGGGGCCCTCGATTGAACACTGAAGCTTTCTTT. Encoded protein: CSVVKGGPRLNTEAFF. The rearrangement links TRBV29-1 to TRBJ1-1, with TRBD1 matching 7 bases. After removal of 4 bases from V and 0 bases from J, the junction contained 11 bases not matched to a gene. The CDR3 consists of 16 residues. Germline V gene sequence: CDR1 SQVTM, CDR2 ANQGSEA.

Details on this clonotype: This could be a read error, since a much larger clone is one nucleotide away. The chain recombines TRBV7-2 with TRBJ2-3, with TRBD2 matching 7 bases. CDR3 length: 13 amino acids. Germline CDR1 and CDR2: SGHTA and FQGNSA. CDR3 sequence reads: CASRKTSIDTQYF. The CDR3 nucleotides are TGTGCCAGCAGGAAGACTAGCATAGATACGCAGTATTTT. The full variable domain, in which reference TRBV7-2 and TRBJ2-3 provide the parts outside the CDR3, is GAGVSQSPSNKVTEKGKDVELRCDPISGHTALYWYRQSLGQGLEFLIYFQGNSAPDKSGLPSDRFSAERTGGSVSTLTIQRTQQEDSAVYLCASRKTSIDTQYFGPGTRLTVL.

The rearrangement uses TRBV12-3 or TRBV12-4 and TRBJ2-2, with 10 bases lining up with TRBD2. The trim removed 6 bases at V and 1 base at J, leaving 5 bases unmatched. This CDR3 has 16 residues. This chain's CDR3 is CASRQIAGGNTGELFF. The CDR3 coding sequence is TGTGCCAGCAGGCAAATAGCGGGAGGGAACACCGGGGAGCTGTTTTTT.

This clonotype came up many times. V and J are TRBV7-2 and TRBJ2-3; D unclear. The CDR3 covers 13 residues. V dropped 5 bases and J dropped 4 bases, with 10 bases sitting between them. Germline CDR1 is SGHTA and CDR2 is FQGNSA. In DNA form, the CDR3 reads TGTGCCAGCAGCCCTGAGCACTCAGATACGCAGTATTTT. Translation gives CASSPEHSDTQYF.

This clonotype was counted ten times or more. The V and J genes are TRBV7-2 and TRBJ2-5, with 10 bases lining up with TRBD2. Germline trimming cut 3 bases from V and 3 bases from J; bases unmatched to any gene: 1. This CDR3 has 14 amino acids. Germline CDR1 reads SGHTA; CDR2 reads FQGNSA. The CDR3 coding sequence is TGTGCCAGCAGCTTTCTAGCGGGAGAAGAGACCCAGTACTTC. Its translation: CASSFLAGEETQYF.

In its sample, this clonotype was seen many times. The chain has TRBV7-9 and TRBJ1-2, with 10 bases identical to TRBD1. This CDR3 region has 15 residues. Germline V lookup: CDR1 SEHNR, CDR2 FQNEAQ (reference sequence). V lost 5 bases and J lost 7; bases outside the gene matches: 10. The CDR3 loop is CASSAFRQGASGYTF. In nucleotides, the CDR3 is TGTGCCAGCAGCGCTTTTCGACAGGGGGCCAGTGGCTACACCTTC.

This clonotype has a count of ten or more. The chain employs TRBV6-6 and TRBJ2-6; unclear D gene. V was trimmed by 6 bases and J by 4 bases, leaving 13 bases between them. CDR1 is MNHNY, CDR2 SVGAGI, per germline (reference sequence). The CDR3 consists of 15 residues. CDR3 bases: TGTGCCAGCAGGTCCGGGTCAGCCGGGGCCAACGTCCTGACTTTC. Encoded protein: CASRSGSAGANVLTF.

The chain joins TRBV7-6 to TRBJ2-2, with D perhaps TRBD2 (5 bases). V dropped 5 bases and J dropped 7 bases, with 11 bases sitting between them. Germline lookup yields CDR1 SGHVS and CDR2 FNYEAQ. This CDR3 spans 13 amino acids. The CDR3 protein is CASSTNRGGELFF. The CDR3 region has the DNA TGTGCCAGCAGCACGAATCGGGGCGGGGAGCTGTTTTTT.

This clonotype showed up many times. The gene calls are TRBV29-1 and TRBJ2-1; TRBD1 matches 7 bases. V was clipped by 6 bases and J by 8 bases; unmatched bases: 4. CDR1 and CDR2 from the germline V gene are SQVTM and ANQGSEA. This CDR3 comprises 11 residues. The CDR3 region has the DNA TGCAGCGTCCGACAGGGTCATGAGCAGTTCTTC. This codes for CSVRQGHEQFF.

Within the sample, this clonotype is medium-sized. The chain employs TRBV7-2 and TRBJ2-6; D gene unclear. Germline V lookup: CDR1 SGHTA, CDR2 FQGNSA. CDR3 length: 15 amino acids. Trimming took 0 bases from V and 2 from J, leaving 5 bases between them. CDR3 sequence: CASSLAGTGANVLTF. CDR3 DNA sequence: TGTGCCAGCAGCTTAGCTGGCACTGGGGCCAACGTCCTGACTTTC.

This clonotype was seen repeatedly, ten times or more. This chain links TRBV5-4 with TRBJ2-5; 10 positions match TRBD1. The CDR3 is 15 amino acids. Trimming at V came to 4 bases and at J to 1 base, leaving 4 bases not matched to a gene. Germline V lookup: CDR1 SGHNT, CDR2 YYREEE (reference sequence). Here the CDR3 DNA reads TGTGCCAGCAGCGGGGGACAGGGGCTCCAAGAGACCCAGTACTTC. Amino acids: CASSGGQGLQETQYF.

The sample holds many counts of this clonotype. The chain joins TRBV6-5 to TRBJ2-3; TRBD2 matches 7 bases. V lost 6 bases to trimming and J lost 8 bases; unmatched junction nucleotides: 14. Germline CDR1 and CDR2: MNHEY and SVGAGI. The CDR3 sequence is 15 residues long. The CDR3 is CASSSLSGKRGTQYF. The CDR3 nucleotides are TGTGCCAGCAGCTCCCTAAGCGGGAAACGGGGTACGCAGTATTTT.

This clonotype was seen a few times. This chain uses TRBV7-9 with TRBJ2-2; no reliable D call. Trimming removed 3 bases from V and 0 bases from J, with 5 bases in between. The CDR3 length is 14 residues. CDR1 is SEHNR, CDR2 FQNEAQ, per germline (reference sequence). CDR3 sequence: CASSFRTNTGELFF. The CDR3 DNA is TGTGCCAGCAGCTTTAGGACGAACACCGGGGAGCTGTTTTTT.

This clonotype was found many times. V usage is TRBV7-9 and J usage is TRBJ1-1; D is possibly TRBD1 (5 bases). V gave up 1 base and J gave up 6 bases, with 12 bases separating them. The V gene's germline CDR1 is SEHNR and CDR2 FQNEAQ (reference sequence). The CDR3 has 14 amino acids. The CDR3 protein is CASSLGGRSAEAFF. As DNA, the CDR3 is TGTGCCAGCAGCTTAGGGGGACGGAGCGCTGAAGCTTTCTTT.

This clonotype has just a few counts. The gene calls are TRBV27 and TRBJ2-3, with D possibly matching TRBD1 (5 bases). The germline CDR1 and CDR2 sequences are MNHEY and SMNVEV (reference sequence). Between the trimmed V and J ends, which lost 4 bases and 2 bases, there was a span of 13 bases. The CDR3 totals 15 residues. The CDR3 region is CASSSRQGNTDTQYF. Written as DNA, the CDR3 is TGTGCCAGCAGTTCCCGGCAGGGAAACACAGATACGCAGTATTTT.

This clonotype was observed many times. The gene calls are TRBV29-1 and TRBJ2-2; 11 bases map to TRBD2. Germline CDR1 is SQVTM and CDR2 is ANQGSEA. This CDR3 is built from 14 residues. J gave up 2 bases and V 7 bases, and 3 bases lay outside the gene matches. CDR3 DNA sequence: TGCAGCGGAGGGACTAGCGGAAACACCGGGGAGCTGTTTTTT. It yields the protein CSGGTSGNTGELFF.

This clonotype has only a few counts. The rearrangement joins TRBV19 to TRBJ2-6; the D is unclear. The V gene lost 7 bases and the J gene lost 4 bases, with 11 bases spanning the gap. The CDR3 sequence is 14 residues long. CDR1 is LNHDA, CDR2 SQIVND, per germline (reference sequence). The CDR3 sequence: CASTIGSGANVLTF. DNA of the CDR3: TGTGCCAGTACCATTGGGTCCGGGGCCAACGTCCTGACTTTC. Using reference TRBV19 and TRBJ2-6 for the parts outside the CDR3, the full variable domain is DGGITQSPKYLFRKEGQNVTLSCEQNLNHDAMYWYRQDPGQGLRLIYYSQIVNDFQKGDIAEGYSVSREKKESFPLTVTSAQKNPTAFYLCASTIGSGANVLTFGAGSRLTVL.